Listed below are T cell receptor beta chains from one sample, sequenced in a study of blood T cell repertoires in COVID-19. Sequencing used immunoSEQ multiplex PCR; TCRdb keeps in-frame clones, though not all of them. This table has 200,000 to 250,000 clones, roughly 82% appearing once. Sequencing input: peripheral blood. These receptors all come from a woman of 80 years or more with COVID-19, enrolled during active disease. Each CDR3 is given with its conserved first and last residue. Fields, in order: D gene, V gene, clone size, J gene, CDR3 protein, CDR3 DNA. A D gene is named only where the DNA matches it firmly. The size of a clone is reported for some rows only, either as once, few or many, or as a class for expanded clones.

>TRBD1|TRBV5-1|NA|TRBJ2-4
CASSFTGTVTENIQYF
TGCGCCAGCAGCTTCACCGGGACAGTGACGGAAAACATTCAGTACTTC
>NA|TRBV10-3|NA|TRBJ2-1
CAITADSYNEQFF
TGTGCCATCACTGCCGACAGTTACAATGAGCAGTTCTTC
>TRBD1|TRBV4-1|NA|TRBJ1-2
CASSQPGTGGFYGYTF
TGCGCCAGCAGCCAACCAGGGACAGGGGGCTTTTATGGCTACACCTTC
>NA|TRBV11-2|many|TRBJ1-2
CASSSNTLDGYTF
TGTGCCAGCAGCTCCAACACCCTCGATGGCTACACCTTC
>TRBD2|TRBV10-3|few|TRBJ2-7
CAIRPPGGEQYF
TGTGCCATCAGACCTCCGGGGGGCGAGCAGTACTTC
>NA|TRBV5-3|NA|TRBJ1-5
CARSPHDRSYSNQPQHF
TGTGCCAGAAGCCCCCATGACAGGTCTTATAGCAATCAGCCCCAGCATTTT
>TRBD1|TRBV20-1|NA|TRBJ1-1
CSASTGVSEAFF
TGCAGTGCTAGTACAGGGGTCTCTGAAGCTTTCTTT
>NA|TRBV7-7|NA|TRBJ2-2
CASTPDSHTGELFF
TGTGCCAGCACCCCGGACAGTCACACCGGGGAGCTGTTTTTT
>TRBD1|TRBV4-1|NA|TRBJ1-2
CASSQGTGNNYGYTF
TGCGCCAGCAGCCAAGGGACAGGAAATAACTATGGCTACACCTTC
>TRBD1|TRBV5-4|NA|TRBJ2-7
CASSVRTGVSYEQYF
TGTGCCAGCAGCGTAAGGACAGGGGTTTCCTACGAGCAGTACTTC
>TRBD1|TRBV9|NA|TRBJ2-1
CASSDGTGYYNEQFF
TGTGCCAGCAGCGACGGGACAGGGTACTACAATGAGCAGTTCTTC
>TRBD2|TRBV7-2|NA|TRBJ2-5
CASSLAPGRGQETQYF
TGTGCCAGCAGCTTAGCCCCTGGGAGGGGCCAAGAGACCCAGTACTTC
>NA|TRBV1|NA|TRBJ1-5
CTSSQAFRGESNQPQHF
TGCACCAGCAGCCAAGCTTTTAGGGGTGAAAGCAATCAGCCCCAGCATTTT
>NA|TRBV5-1|NA|TRBJ1-1
CASRYTEGMAFF
TGCGCCAGCCGGTATACAGAAGGTATGGCTTTCTTT
>NA|TRBV3-1/TRBV3-2|few|TRBJ1-4
CASSLTRVGEKLFF
TGTGCCAGCAGCCTTACCAGGGTAGGTGAAAAACTGTTTTTT
>TRBD2|TRBV6-6|NA|TRBJ2-1
CASSRTSGAYNEQFF
TGTGCCAGCAGTCGGACTAGCGGGGCCTACAATGAGCAGTTCTTC
>NA|TRBV5-5|once|TRBJ1-3
CASSLRQSSGNTIYF
TGTGCCAGCAGCTTAAGACAGAGCTCTGGAAACACCATATATTTT